This paragraph reports one T cell receptor beta chain. The data are from a study of T cells in Graves' hyperthyroidism and ophthalmopathy. The CDR3 regions of TCR beta were amplified from RNA transcripts. The HTBI set primed first-round TCR CDR3 RT-PCR. Via MiXCR, TCRdb re-called the multiplex PCR reads, giving one row per CDR3 protein. The repertoire holds approximately 610,000 distinct CDR3 sequences, 14% to 15% seen once, with 4.3% in the top ten. The clonotype was recovered from a woman in her thirties or forties with Graves' ophthalmopathy. The material sequenced was blood.

Here the CDR3 DNA reads TGTGCCAGCAGTCCCCTCTCCATGAACACTGAAGCTTTCTTT. Protein product: CASSPLSMNTEAFF. The chain uses TRBV12-3 or TRBV12-4 and TRBJ1-1; D is undetermined. Trimming left V 5 bases short and J 0 bases short, with 10 bases between. The CDR3 contains 14 residues.